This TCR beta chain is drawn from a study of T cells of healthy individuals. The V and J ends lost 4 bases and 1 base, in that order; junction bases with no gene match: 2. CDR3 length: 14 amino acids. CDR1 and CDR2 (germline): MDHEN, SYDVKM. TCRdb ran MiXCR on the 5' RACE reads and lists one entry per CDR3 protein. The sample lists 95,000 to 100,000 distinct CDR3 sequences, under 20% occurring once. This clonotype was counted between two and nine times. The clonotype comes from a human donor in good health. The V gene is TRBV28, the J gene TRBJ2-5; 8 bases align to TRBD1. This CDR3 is CASSSGQAQETQYF. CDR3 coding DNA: TGTGCCAGCAGTTCGGGACAGGCCCAAGAGACCCAGTACTTC.